This T cell receptor (beta chain) was recovered during a study of technical replicates of blood from a few donors. This CDR3 contains 17 residues. Germline CDR1 SGHTA, CDR2 FQGNSA. With V trimmed by 5 bases and J by 7 bases, 19 bases remained unmatched. Sequencing used immunoSEQ multiplex PCR; TCRdb keeps in-frame clones, though not all of them. The sample contains tens of thousands of clones, about 90% of which appear only once. The sequence was obtained from a human donor in good health. Some clones in this sample may be carry-over from other donors' samples. V and J are TRBV7-2 and TRBJ2-7; 8 bases are shared with TRBD2. The sequenced sample consisted of PBMCs. The CDR3 sequence: CASSDYGIGRARGEQYF. For the CDR3, the DNA is TGTGCCAGCAGCGATTATGGTATCGGGAGGGCTAGAGGAGAGCAGTACTTC.